These 4 T cell receptor beta chains originate from one sample sequenced in a study of Ad26.COV2.S vaccination and SARS-CoV-2 variants. Data came from immunoSEQ multiplex PCR; TCRdb stores just in-frame clones and leaves some out. The sample yields fewer than 400,000 clones, around 83% seen once. As to treatment: 15 to 20 received Ad26.COV2.S at low or high dose, single or two shots; about 5 received placebo; per-sample allocation not given. After the first vaccine or placebo injection, samples were drawn on day 63. This sample comprised peripheral blood, obtained in a trial of Ad26.COV2.S vaccine versus placebo. These receptors were taken from a person between 18 and 59 years old who received the Ad26.COV2.S COVID-19 vaccine or a placebo.

This sequence joins TRBV19 and TRBJ1-5; D call uncertain. Germline values: CDR1 LNHDA, CDR2 SQIVND (reference sequence). Trimming pared 4 bases from V and 5 bases from J, leaving 9 bases between. This CDR3 is 13 amino acids long. The CDR3 coding sequence is TGTGCCAGTAGTACGGGCCTCGATCAGCCCCAGCATTTT. Protein sequence: CASSTGLDQPQHF.

The J gene is TRBJ1-2, the V gene TRBV5-1; D remains ambiguous. This CDR3 is built from 14 residues. The germline V gene encodes CDR1 SGHRS and CDR2 YFSETQ. Between the trimmed V and J ends, which lost 0 bases and 6 bases, there was a span of 12 bases. The CDR3: CASSLATFRDGYTF. Here the CDR3 DNA reads TGCGCCAGCAGCTTGGCGACCTTCAGAGATGGCTACACCTTC.

The rearrangement joins TRBV28 to TRBJ1-4; D unresolved. The CDR3 consists of 17 residues. Per the germline V gene, CDR1 is MDHEN and CDR2 is SYDVKM. The V end lost 2 bases, the J end lost 2 bases, and 15 bases lay between the germline ends. The CDR3 here is CASSLNAWGFTNEKLFF. CDR3 DNA: TGTGCCAGCAGTTTAAATGCATGGGGTTTCACTAATGAAAAACTGTTTTTT.

This clone was seen more than once but under ten times. The genes are TRBV2 and TRBJ2-5, with 7 bases matching TRBD1. V trimming: 6 bases; J trimming: 7 bases; junction bases outside the gene matches: 11. CDR3 length: 14 residues. Germline-derived CDR1 and CDR2 are SNHLY and FYNNEI. The CDR3 loop is CASRTTGFGGTQYF. The CDR3 nucleotides read TGTGCCAGCAGAACGACAGGGTTCGGCGGGACCCAGTACTTC.